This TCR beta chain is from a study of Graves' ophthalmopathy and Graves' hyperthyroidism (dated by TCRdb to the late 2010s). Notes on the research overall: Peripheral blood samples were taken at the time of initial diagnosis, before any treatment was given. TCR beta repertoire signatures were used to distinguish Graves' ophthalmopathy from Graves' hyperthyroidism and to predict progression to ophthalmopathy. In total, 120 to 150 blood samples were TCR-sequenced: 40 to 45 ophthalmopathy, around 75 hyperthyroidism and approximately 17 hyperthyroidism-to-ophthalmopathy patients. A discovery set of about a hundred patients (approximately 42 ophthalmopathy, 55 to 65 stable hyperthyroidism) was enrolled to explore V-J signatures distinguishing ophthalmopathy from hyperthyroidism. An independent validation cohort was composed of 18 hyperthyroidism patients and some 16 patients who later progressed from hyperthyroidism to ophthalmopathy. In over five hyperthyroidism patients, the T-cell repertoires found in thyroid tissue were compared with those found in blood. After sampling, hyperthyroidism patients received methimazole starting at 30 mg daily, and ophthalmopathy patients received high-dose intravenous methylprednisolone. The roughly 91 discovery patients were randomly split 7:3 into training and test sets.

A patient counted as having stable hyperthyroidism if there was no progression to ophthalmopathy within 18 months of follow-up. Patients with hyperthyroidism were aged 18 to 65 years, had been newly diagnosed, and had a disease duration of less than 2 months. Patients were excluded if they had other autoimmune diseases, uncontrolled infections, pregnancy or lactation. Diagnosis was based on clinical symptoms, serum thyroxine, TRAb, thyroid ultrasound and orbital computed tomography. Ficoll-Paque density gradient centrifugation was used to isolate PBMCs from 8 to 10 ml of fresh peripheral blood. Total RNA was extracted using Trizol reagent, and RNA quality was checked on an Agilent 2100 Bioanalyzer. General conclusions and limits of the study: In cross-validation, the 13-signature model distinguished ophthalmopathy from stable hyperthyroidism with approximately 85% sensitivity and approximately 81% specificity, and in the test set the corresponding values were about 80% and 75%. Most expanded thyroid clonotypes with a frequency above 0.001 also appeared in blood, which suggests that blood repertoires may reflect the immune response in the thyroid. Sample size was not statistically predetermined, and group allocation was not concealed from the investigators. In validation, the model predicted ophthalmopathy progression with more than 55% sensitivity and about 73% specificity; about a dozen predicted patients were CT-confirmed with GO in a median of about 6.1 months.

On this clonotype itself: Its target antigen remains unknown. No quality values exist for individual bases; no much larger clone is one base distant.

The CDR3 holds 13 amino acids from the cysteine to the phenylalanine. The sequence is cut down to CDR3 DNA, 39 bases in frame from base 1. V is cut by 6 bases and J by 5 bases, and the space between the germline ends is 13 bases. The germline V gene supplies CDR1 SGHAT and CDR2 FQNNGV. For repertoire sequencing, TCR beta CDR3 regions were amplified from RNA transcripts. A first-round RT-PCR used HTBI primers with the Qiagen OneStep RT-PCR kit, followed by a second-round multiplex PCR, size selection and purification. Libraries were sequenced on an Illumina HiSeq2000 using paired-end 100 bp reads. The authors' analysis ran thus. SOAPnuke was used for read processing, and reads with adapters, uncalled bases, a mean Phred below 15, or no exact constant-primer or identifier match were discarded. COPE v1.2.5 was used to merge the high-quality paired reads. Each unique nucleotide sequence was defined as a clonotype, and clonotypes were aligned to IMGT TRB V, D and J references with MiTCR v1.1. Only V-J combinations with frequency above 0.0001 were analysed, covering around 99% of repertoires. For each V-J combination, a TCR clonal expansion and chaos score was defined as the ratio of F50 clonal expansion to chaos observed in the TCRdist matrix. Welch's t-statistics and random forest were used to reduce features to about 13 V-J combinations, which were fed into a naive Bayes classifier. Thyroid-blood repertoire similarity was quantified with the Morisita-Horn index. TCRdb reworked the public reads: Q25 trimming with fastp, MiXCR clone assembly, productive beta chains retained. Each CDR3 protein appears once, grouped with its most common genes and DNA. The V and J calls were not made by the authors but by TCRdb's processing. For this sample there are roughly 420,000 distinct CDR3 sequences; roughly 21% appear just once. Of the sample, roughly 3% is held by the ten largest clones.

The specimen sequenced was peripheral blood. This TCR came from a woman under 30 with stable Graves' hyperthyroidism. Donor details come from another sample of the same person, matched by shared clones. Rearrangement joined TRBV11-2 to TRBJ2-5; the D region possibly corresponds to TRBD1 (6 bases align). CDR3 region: CASRTLGAETQYF. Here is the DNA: TGTGCCAGCAGGACTTTGGGGGCCGAGACCCAGTACTTC.